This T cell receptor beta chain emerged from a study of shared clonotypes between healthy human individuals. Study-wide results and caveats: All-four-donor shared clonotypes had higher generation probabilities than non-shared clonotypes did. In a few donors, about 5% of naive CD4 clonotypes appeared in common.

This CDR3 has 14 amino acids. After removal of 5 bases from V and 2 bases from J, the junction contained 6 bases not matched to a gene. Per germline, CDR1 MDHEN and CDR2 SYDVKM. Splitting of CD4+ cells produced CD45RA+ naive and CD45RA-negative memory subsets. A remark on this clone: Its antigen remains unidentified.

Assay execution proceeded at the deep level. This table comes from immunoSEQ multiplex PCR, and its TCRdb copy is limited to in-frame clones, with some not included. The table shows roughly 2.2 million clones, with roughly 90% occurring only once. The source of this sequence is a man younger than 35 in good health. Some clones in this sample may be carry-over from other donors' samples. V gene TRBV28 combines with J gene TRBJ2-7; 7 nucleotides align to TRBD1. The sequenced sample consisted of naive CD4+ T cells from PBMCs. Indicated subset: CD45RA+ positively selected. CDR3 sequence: CASSEVTGAYEQYF. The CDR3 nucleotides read TGTGCCAGCAGTGAGGTAACAGGGGCCTACGAGCAGTACTTC.